The clone carrying this T cell receptor beta chain is labeled medium-sized. The template was genomic DNA from peripheral blood, not RNA. V lost 1 base, J lost 6 bases, and 9 bases lay in between. The CDR3 contains 14 residues. Per the germline V gene, CDR1 is MNHEY and CDR2 is SMNVEV (reference sequence). Rearranged V-D-J TRB sequences were amplified with a mixed TRB-A/B primer pool. TCRdb reprocessed the multiplex PCR reads with MiXCR, giving one entry per CDR3 protein. In the table there are about 2,700 distinct CDR3 sequences, more than 25% of which are singletons. The data originate from a study of T cell repertoires in aging, cancer and after chemotherapy.

The chain is built from TRBV27 and TRBJ1-4; D remains unclear. Sequenced input: blood. The sequence derives from a human donor with a solid tumor. In DNA, the CDR3 is TGTGCCAGCAGTTTATTCTTCTCTCATGAAAAACTGTTTTTT. Translating it yields CASSLFFSHEKLFF.